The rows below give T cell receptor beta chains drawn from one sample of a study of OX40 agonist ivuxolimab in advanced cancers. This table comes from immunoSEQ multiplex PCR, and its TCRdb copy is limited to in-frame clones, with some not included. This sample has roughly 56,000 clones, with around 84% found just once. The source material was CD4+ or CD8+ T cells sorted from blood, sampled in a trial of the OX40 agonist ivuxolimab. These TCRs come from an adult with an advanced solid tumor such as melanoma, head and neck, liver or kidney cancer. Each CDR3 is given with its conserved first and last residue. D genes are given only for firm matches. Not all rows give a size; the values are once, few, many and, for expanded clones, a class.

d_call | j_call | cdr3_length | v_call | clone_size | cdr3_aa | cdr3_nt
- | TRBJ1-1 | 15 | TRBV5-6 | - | CASSLFGGRGTEAFF | TGTGCCAGCAGCTTGTTTGGGGGGCGTGGGACTGAAGCTTTCTTT
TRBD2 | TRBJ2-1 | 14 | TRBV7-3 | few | CASSAPASGNEQFF | TGTGCCAGCAGCGCTCCAGCTAGCGGAAATGAGCAGTTCTTC
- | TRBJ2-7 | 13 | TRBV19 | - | CASSLARMYEQYF | TGTGCCAGTAGTCTGGCCAGGATGTACGAGCAGTACTTC
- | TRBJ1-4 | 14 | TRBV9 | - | CASSEKAGREKLFF | TGTGCCAGCAGCGAGAAGGCAGGGCGGGAAAAACTGTTTTTT
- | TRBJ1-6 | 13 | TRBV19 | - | CASRAGQGSPLHF | TGTGCCAGCCGAGCAGGGCAGGGTTCACCCCTCCACTTT
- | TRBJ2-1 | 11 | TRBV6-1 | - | CASSWRNEQFF | TGTGCCAGCAGTTGGAGGAATGAGCAGTTCTTC
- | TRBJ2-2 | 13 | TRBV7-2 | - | CASSLRLSGELFF | TGTGCCAGCAGCTTAAGGCTGTCCGGGGAGCTGTTTTTT
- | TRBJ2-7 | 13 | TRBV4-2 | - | CASSRSLSYEQYF | TGTGCCAGCAGCCGTTCCCTTTCTTACGAGCAGTACTTC
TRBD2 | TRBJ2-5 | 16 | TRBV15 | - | CATSGLEAGGQETQYF | TGTGCCACCAGCGGCCTCGAAGCGGGGGGCCAAGAGACCCAGTACTTC
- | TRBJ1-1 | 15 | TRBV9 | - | CASSPRAGEGTEAFF | TGTGCCAGCAGCCCTAGGGCGGGGGAAGGCACTGAAGCTTTCTTT
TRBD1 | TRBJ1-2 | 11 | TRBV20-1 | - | CSARLSGTAWF | TGCAGTGCTAGACTGTCCGGGACAGCATGGTTC
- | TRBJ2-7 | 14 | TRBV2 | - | CASSVLSLEGEQYF | TGTGCCAGCAGTGTCTTGAGCCTCGAGGGAGAGCAGTACTTC
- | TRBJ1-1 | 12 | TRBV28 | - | CASSLPYTEAFF | TGTGCCAGCAGCCTCCCGTACACTGAAGCTTTCTTT
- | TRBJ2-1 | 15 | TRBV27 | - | CASSQDRLTYNEQFF | TGTGCCAGCAGTCAAGACAGGCTAACCTACAATGAGCAGTTCTTC
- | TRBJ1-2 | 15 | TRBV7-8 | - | CASSTIGVANYGYTF | TGTGCCAGCAGCACAATAGGGGTTGCTAACTATGGCTACACCTTC
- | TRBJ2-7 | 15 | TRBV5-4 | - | CASSLWGGAAYEQYF | TGTGCCAGCAGCTTGTGGGGCGGGGCAGCCTACGAGCAGTACTTC
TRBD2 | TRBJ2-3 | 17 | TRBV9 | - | CASSVARTSQSTDTQYF | TGTGCCAGCAGCGTAGCCCGGACTAGCCAGAGCACAGATACGCAGTATTTT
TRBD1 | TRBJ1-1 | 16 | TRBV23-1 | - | CASSHYGQGRGTEAFF | TGCGCCAGCAGTCATTACGGACAGGGGAGGGGCACTGAAGCTTTCTTT
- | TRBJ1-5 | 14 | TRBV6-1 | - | CASSEQQGNQPQHF | TGTGCCAGCAGTGAACAACAGGGCAATCAGCCCCAGCATTTT